This TCR beta chain stems from a study of CD8+ T cells in alopecia areata. Findings of the study overall: Many expanded lesional clones persisted in scalp and blood during tofacitinib. Sharing of TCR sequences between patients (possibly for HLA-related reasons) was less clear than in mice.

The CDR3 runs 13 residues. Trimming cost V 5 bases and J 5 bases; bases outside gene matches: 7. Germline loops: CDR1 SGHRS, CDR2 YFSETQ. Extracted RNA was reverse transcribed, and the resulting cDNA served as sequencing template. Produced via immunoSEQ multiplex PCR; TCRdb's table is partial and in-frame only. The sample has approximately 110,000 clones; around 50% are singletons. This clone was recorded a few times. Antigen unknown. Treatment described: oral pan-JAK inhibitor, 5-10 mg twice daily. The material was CD8+ T cells sorted from blood, obtained at week 24, from a patient treated with tofacitinib. The sequence was obtained from a human donor with alopecia areata. This rearrangement joins TRBV5-1 to TRBJ2-7; 7 bases align to TRBD2. The chain's CDR3 is CASRRQGGDEQYF. Written as DNA, the CDR3 is TGCGCCAGCAGGAGGCAGGGAGGGGACGAGCAGTACTTC.